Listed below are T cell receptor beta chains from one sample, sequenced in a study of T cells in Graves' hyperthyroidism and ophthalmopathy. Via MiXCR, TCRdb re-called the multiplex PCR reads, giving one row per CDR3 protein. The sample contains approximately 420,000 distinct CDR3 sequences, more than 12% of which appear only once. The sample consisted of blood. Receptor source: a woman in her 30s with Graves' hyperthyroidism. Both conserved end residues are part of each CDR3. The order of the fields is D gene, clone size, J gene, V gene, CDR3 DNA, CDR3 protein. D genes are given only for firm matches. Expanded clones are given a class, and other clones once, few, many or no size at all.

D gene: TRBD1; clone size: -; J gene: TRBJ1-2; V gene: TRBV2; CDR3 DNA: TGTGCCAGCAGTGACCCGACAGGGGGCATCTATGGCTACACCTTC; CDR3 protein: CASSDPTGGIYGYTF
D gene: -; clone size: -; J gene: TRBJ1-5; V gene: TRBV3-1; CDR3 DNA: TGTGCCAGCAGTGCCGGACACGATAGCAATCAGCCCCAGCATTTT; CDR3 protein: CASSAGHDSNQPQHF
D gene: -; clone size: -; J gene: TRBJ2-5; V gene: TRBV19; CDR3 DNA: TGTGCCAGTAGTACGCACAGGTTCGGGGAGACCCAGTACTTC; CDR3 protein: CASSTHRFGETQYF
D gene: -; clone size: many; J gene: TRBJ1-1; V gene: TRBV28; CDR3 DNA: TGTGCCAGCAGCGGAGCGGACGGCGTGAACACTGAAGCTTTCTTT; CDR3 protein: CASSGADGVNTEAFF
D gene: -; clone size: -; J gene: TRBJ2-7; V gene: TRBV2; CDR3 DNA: TGTGCCAGCAAATCCGGACACCACCACGAGCAGTACTTC; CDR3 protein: CASKSGHHHEQYF
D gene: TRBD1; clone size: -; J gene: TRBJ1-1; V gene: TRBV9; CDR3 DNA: TGTGCCAGCAGCGTATCACAGGGGAAGGAAGCTTTCTTT; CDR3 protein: CASSVSQGKEAFF
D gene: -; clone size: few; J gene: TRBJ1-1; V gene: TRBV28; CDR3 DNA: TGTGCCAGCAGTTTCGAAGCTTTCTTT; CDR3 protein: CASSFEAFF
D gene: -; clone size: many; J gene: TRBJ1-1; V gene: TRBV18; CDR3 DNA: TGTGCCAGCTCACCGCAAAGGGGCACTGAAGCTTTCTTT; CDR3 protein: CASSPQRGTEAFF
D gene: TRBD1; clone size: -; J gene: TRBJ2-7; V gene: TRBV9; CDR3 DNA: TGTGCCAGCAGCGTTATCGACAGGGGGCCAAACGAGCAGTACTTC; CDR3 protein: CASSVIDRGPNEQYF
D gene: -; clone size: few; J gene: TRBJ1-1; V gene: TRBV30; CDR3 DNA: TGTGCCTGGATGGCAGGGCAGAACACTGAAGCTTTCTTT; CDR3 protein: CAWMAGQNTEAFF
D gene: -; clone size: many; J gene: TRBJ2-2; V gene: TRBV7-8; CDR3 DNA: TGTGCCAGCAGTTCCCAACGGGTCCGGGGCCTGTTTTTT; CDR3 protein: CASSSQRVRGLFF
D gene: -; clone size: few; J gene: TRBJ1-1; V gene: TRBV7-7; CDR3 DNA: TGTGCCAGCAGCCGCGCCTTCGACACTGAAGCTTTCTTT; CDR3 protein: CASSRAFDTEAFF
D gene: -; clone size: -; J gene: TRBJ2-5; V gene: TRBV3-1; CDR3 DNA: TGTGCCAGCAGCCAACCCCTTCTCCGGGAACAAGAGACCCAGTACTTC; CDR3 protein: CASSQPLLREQETQYF
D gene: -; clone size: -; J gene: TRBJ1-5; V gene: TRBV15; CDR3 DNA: TGTGCCACCAGCAGAGATATAAGACAGCCCCAGCATTTT; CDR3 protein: CATSRDIRQPQHF
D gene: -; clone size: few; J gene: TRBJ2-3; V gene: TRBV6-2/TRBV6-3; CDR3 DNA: TGTGCCAGCAGTTACTCGAGGCGGTTCAAAGGGGGAGATACGCAGTATTTT; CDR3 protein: CASSYSRRFKGGDTQYF
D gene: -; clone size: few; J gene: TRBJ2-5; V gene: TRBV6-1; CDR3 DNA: TGTGCCAGCAGCACCGAAGGGAGTGGGCAAGAGACCCAGTACTTC; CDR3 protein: CASSTEGSGQETQYF
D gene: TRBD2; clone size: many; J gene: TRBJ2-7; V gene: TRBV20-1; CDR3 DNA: TGCAGTGCTGGTGGGACTAGCGTTACCGAGCAGTACTTC; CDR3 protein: CSAGGTSVTEQYF
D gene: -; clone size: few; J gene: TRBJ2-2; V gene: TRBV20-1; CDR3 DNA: TGCAGTGCTATAGGGACAACGAACACCGGGGAGCTGTTTTTT; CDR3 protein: CSAIGTTNTGELFF
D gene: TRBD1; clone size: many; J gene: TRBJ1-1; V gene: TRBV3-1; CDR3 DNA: TGTGCCAGCAGCCAAGCAGGGGGTGACACTGAAGCTTTCTTT; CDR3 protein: CASSQAGGDTEAFF
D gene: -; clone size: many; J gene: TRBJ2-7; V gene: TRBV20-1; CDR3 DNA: TGCAGTGCTAGCGATCCCAATCGGGCCTACGAGCAGTACTTC; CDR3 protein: CSASDPNRAYEQYF
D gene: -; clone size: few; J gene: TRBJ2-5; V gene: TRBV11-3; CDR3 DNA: TGTGCCAGCAGCTTAGGATCGGCCTCAGGGACCCAGTACTTC; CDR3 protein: CASSLGSASGTQYF
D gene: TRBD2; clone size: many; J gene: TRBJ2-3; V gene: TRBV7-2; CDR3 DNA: TGTGCCAGCAGCTTAGCGCCCCTAGCGGACCACACAGATACGCAGTATTTT; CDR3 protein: CASSLAPLADHTDTQYF
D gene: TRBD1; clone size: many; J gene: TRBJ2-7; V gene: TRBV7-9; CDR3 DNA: TGTGCCAGCAGCCGGACAGGGAATGACTACGAGCAGTACTTC; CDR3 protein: CASSRTGNDYEQYF
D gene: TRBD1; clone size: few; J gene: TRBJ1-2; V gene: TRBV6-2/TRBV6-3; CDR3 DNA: TGTGCCAGCAGTTCCCGACAGGGGGTTTTTTATGGCTACACCTTC; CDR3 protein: CASSSRQGVFYGYTF
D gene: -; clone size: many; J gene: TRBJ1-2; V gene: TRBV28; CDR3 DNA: TGTGCCAGCAGCCCCGTGGGGACGGCCTATGGCTACACCTTC; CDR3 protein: CASSPVGTAYGYTF
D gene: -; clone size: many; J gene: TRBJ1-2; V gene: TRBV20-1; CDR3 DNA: TGCAGTGCTAGAGATGCCCGAGGGCTTGACTATGGCTACACCTTC; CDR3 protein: CSARDARGLDYGYTF
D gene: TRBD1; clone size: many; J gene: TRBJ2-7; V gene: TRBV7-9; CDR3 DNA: TGTGCCAGCAACTTAGCTCGACAGGGGGTTACCTACGAGCAGTACTTC; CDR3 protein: CASNLARQGVTYEQYF
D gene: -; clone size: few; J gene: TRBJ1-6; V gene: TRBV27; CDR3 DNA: TGTGCCAGCAGTTTATCGGGGAATTCACCCCTCCACTTT; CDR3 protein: CASSLSGNSPLHF
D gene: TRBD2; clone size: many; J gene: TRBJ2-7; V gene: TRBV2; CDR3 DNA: TGTGCCAGCAGCCCAACCGGGACTAGCGGGTACGAGCAGTACTTC; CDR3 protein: CASSPTGTSGYEQYF
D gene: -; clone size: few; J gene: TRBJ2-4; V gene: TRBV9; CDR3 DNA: TGTGCCAGCAGCCCCCATGGGGGTCTTCAAAACATTCAGTACTTC; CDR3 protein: CASSPHGGLQNIQYF
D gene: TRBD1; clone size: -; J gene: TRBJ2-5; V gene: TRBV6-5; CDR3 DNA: TGTGCCAGCAGTTACGGACAGGGTTTAGAGACCCAGTACTTC; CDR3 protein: CASSYGQGLETQYF
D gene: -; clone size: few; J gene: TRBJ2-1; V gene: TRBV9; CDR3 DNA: TGTGCCAGCAGCAGAGGACCTAGGGGTAGCCCGTCCTACAATGAGCAGTTCTTC; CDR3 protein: CASSRGPRGSPSYNEQFF
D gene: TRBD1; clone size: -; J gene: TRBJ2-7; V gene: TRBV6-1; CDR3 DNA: TGTGCCAGCAGGACCCTTCGACAGGGCTACGAGCAGTACTTC; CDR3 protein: CASRTLRQGYEQYF
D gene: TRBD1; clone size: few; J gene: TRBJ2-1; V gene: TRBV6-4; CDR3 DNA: TGTGCCAGCAGTCCGGGACAGGGGTTTCGGGATGAGCAGTTCTTC; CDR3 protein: CASSPGQGFRDEQFF
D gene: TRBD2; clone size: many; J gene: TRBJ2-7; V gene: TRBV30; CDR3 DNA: TGTGCCTGGAGTGTAGCCCAGCGGGAGCTTAACGAGCAGTACTTC; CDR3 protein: CAWSVAQRELNEQYF
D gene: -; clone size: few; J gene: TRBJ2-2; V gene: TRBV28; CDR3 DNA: TGTGCCAGCACCCCTAGTTCCACCGGGGAGCTGTTTTTT; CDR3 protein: CASTPSSTGELFF
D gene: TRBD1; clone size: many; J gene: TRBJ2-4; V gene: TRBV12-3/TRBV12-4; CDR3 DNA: TGTGCCAGCAGTTCCGGACAGGGCAAAAACATTCAGTACTTC; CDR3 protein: CASSSGQGKNIQYF
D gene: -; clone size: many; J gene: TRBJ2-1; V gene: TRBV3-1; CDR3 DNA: TGTGCCAGCAGCCAAGAGCCGAAACTGCGGATAAGCTCCTACAATGAGCAGTTCTTC; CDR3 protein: CASSQEPKLRISSYNEQFF
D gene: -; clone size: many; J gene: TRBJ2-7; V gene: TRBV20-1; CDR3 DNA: TGCAGTGCTAGAGTAACGGGGTGGGAGCAGTACTTC; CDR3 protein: CSARVTGWEQYF